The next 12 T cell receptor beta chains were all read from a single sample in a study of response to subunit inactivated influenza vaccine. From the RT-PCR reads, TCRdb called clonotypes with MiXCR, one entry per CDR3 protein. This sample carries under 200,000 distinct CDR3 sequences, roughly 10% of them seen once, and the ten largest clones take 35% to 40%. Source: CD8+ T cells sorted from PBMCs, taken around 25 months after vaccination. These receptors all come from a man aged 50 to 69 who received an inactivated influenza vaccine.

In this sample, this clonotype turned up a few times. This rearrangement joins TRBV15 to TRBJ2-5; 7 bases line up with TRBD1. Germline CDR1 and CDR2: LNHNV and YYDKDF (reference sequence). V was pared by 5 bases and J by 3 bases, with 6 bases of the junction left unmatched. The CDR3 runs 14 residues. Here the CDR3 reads CATSGDRREETQYF. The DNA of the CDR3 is TGTGCCACCAGCGGGGACAGAAGAGAAGAGACCCAGTACTTC.

The CDR3 nucleotides read TGCGCCAGCAAACAGGGGCTGGACACCGGGGAGCTGTTTTTT. It is translated as CASKQGLDTGELFF. V is TRBV10-1 and J is TRBJ2-2, with 7 nucleotides matching TRBD1. Germline-derived CDR1 and CDR2 are WNHNN and SYGVQD (reference sequence). V lost 7 bases and J lost 3; bases outside the gene matches: 5. The CDR3 length is 14 residues.

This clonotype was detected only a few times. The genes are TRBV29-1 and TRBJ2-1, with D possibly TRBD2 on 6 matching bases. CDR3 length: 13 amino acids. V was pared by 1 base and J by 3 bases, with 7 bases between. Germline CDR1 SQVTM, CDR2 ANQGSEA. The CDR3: CSVEGAGYNEQFF. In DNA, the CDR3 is TGCAGCGTTGAAGGAGCGGGCTACAATGAGCAGTTCTTC.

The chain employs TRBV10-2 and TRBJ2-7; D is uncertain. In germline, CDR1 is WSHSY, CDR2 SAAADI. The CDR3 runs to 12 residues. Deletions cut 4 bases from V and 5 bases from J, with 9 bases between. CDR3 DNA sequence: TGCGCCAGCAGTGTGTCGCGGCACGAGCAGTACTTC. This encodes CASSVSRHEQYF.

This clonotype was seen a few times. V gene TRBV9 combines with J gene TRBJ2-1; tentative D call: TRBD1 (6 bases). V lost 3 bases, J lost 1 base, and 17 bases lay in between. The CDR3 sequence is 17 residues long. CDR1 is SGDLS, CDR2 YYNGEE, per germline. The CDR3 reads CASSAGQSPGSYNEQFF. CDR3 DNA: TGTGCCAGCAGCGCGGGACAAAGTCCTGGGTCCTACAATGAGCAGTTCTTC.

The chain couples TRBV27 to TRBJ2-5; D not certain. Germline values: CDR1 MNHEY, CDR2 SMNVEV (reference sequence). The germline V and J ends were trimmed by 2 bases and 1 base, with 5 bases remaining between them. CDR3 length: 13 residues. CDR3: CASSLTTQETQYF. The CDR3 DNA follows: TGTGCCAGCAGTTTAACTACCCAAGAGACCCAGTACTTC.

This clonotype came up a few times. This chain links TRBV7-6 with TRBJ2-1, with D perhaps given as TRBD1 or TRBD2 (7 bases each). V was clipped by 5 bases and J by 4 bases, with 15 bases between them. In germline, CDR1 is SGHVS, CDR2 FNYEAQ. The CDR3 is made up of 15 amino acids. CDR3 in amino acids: CASSKGASGYNEQFF. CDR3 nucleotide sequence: TGTGCCAGCAGCAAGGGGGCTAGCGGATACAATGAGCAGTTCTTC. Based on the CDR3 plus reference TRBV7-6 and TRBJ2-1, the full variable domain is GAGVSQSPRYKVTKRGQDVALRCDPISGHVSLYWYRQALGQGPEFLTYFNYEAQQDKSGLPNDRFSAERPEGSISTLTIQRTEQRDSAMYRCASSKGASGYNEQFFGPGTRLTVL.

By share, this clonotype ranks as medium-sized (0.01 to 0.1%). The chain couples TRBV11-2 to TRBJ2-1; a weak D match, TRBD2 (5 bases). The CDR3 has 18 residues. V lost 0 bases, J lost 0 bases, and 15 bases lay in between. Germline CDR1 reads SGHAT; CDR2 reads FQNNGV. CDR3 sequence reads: CASSLDLRRSSSYNEQFF. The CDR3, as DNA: TGTGCCAGCAGCTTAGATCTGCGGAGGTCAAGCTCCTACAATGAGCAGTTCTTC.

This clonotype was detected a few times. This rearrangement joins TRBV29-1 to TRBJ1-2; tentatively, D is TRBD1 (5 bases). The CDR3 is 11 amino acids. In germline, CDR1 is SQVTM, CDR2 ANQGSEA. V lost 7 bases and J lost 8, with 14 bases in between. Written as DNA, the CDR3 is TGCAGCGGAAGGGACCTGGACGGCTACACCTTC. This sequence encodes CSGRDLDGYTF.

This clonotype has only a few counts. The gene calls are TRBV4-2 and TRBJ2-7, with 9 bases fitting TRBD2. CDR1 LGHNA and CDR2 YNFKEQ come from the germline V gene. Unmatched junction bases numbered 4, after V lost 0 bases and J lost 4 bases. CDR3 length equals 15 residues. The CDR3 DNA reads TGTGCCAGCAGCCAAGATGGGACTAGCAAGTACGAGCAGTACTTC. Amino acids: CASSQDGTSKYEQYF.

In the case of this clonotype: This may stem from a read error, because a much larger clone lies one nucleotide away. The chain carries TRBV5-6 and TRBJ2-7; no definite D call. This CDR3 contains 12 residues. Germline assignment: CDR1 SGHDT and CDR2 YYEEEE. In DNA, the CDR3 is TGTGCCAGCAGCTCGAACTCCTACGGGCAGTACTTC. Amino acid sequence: CASSSNSYGQYF.

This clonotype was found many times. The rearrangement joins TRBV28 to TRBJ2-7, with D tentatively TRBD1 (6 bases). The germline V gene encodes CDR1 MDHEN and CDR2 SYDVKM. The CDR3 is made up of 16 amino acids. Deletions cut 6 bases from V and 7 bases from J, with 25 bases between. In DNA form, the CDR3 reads TGTGCCAGCAGCTCCCCACAGGGTGCACACGAGGGAGAGCAGTACTTC. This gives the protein CASSSPQGAHEGEQYF.